These 29 T cell receptor beta chains came from one sample sequenced in a study of blood T cell repertoires in COVID-19. TCRdb's table, derived via immunoSEQ multiplex PCR, lists solely in-frame clones and lacks some. There are fewer than 350,000 clones in the sample; approximately 86% occur only once, and about 10% lies in the top ten. The sequenced sample consisted of peripheral blood. The origin of the receptors is a man aged 35 to 55 with active or convalescent COVID-19.

This clone was seen ten or more times. This sample also contains other DNA sequences that code for the same CDR3. The chain joins TRBV5-1 to TRBJ2-3; D is uncertain. Trimming removed 4 bases at V and 1 base at J, with 7 bases between. Germline lookup yields CDR1 SGHRS and CDR2 YFSETQ. The CDR3 length is 13 residues. The CDR3 protein is CASSPEGTDTQYF. DNA for the CDR3: TGCGCCAGCAGCCCTGAGGGCACAGATACGCAGTATTTT.

This sequence joins TRBV11-3 and TRBJ2-5; 15 positions match TRBD2. CDR3 length equals 16 residues. The J segment lost 3 bases and the V segment lost 5 bases, leaving 4 bases of the junction unmatched. Germline V gene data show CDR1 as SGHNT and CDR2 as YENEEA. The CDR3 loop is CASSPGLAGGEETQYF. DNA for the CDR3: TGTGCCAGCAGCCCTGGACTAGCGGGAGGGGAAGAGACCCAGTACTTC.

The rearrangement uses TRBV28 and TRBJ2-7, with D uncertain. Germline assignment: CDR1 MDHEN and CDR2 SYDVKM. This CDR3 region has 14 residues. The ends were cut back, 3 bases at V and 0 bases at J, with 9 bases in the middle. The CDR3 region is CASSFWPSSYEQYF. The CDR3 DNA is TGTGCCAGCAGTTTTTGGCCCAGCTCCTACGAGCAGTACTTC.

The chain links TRBV10-3 to TRBJ2-2; a weak D match, TRBD1 (6 bases). The germline V gene encodes CDR1 ENHRY and CDR2 SYGVKD. CDR3 size: 16 residues. With 4 bases removed from V and 3 bases from J, the gap between germline ends came to 15 bases. For the CDR3, the DNA is TGTGCCATCAGTGTGGGGCCAGGGGCGGACACCGGGGAGCTGTTTTTT. Translating gives CAISVGPGADTGELFF.

This clone came up a few times. The chain employs TRBV7-6 and TRBJ2-2, with 10 bases fitting TRBD1. J gave up 6 bases and V 4 bases, and 5 bases lay outside the gene matches. Germline CDR1 is SGHVS and CDR2 is FNYEAQ. The CDR3 is made up of 15 amino acids. DNA for the CDR3: TGTGCCAGCAGCTCCGGGACAGGGGAGGCCGGGGAGCTGTTTTTT. Protein sequence: CASSSGTGEAGELFF.

V usage is TRBV28 and J usage is TRBJ1-1; D not resolved. Trimming removed 1 base from V and 7 bases from J, with 10 bases in between. The CDR3 spans 13 residues. Germline V CDR1 and CDR2: MDHEN, SYDVKM. The CDR3 region is CASSLLSRLEAFF. The DNA of the CDR3 is TGTGCCAGCAGTTTATTGTCGCGTCTTGAAGCTTTCTTT. Looking up the rest from reference TRBV28 and TRBJ1-1 gives the full variable domain: DVKVTQSSRYLVKRTGEKVFLECVQDMDHENMFWYRQDPGLGLRLIYFSYDVKMKEKGDIPEGYSVSREKKERFSLILESASTNQTSMYLCASSLLSRLEAFFGQGTRLTVV.

Of note for this clone: Other DNA sequences within the sample encode an identical CDR3. The rearrangement links TRBV19 to TRBJ1-1, with D maybe TRBD1 (6 bases). Germline V CDR1 and CDR2: LNHDA, SQIVND (reference sequence). The CDR3 runs to 14 residues. V was pared by 7 bases and J by 2 bases, with 14 bases between. The CDR3 DNA reads as TGTGCCAGTATAAGGGGGGGGGCTAACACTGAAGCTTTCTTT. Amino acids: CASIRGGANTEAFF.

This sequence joins TRBV5-1 and TRBJ1-3, with 7 bases fitting TRBD1. The V gene's germline CDR1 is SGHRS and CDR2 YFSETQ. Losses at the gene ends were 3 bases for V and 4 bases for J; bases not matched to a gene: 7. The CDR3 covers 15 residues. CDR3 in DNA: TGCGCCAGCAGCTCGACAGGGCAAGCGGGAAACACCATATATTTT. Translation gives CASSSTGQAGNTIYF.

V usage is TRBV28 and J usage is TRBJ1-1; D perhaps matches TRBD1 (5 bases). From germline, CDR1 is MDHEN and CDR2 SYDVKM. This CDR3 comprises 15 residues. The V gene lost 6 bases and the J gene lost 1 base, with 15 bases spanning the gap. This CDR3 reads CASRLIFDRNTEAFF. The CDR3 coding sequence is TGTGCCAGCAGACTTATTTTCGACAGGAACACTGAAGCTTTCTTT.

This clone was seen a handful of times. J is TRBJ1-1 and V is TRBV28, with 8 positions matching TRBD1. Germline V gene sequence: CDR1 MDHEN, CDR2 SYDVKM. The CDR3 spans 14 residues. J was trimmed by 1 base and V by 4 bases; bases with no gene match: 2. The DNA for the CDR3 is TGTGCCAGCAGTTCGGACAGGGAGAACACTGAAGCTTTCTTT. It yields the protein CASSSDRENTEAFF.

J is TRBJ1-2 and V is TRBV19, with a tentative D call TRBD1 (6 bases). CDR1 and CDR2 (germline): LNHDA, SQIVND (reference sequence). The V end lost 3 bases, the J end lost 4 bases, and 12 bases lay between the germline ends. There are 14 residues in the CDR3. The CDR3: CASSMDSAVYGYTF. DNA for the CDR3: TGTGCCAGTAGTATGGACAGCGCCGTCTATGGCTACACCTTC.

The V and J genes are TRBV6-5 and TRBJ2-2; 9 nucleotides line up with TRBD2. This CDR3 comprises 16 residues. In germline, CDR1 is MNHEY, CDR2 SVGAGI. V gave up 0 bases and J gave up 5 bases; unmatched junction bases: 4. CDR3 sequence reads: CASSYSSGSWTGELFF. Here the CDR3 DNA reads TGTGCCAGCAGTTACTCTAGCGGGAGTTGGACCGGGGAGCTGTTTTTT.

This clone was counted only a few times. The CDR3 sequence is CASSARLEGTNEKLFF. Here the CDR3 DNA reads TGTGCCAGCAGCGCCCGGTTGGAGGGAACTAATGAAAAACTGTTTTTT. J is TRBJ1-4 and V is TRBV5-6; D ambiguous. The germline CDR1 and CDR2 sequences are SGHDT and YYEEEE. Trimming left V 4 bases short and J 1 base short, with 14 bases between. The CDR3 sequence is 16 residues long. Combining the CDR3 with reference TRBV5-6 and TRBJ1-4 gives the whole variable domain DAGVTQSPTHLIKTRGQQVTLRCSPKSGHDTVSWYQQALGQGPQFIFQYYEEEERQRGNFPDRFSGHQFPNYSSELNVNALLLGDSALYLCASSARLEGTNEKLFFGSGTQLSVL.

CDR3 in amino acids: CASSGTSGYEQYF. The DNA for the CDR3 is TGTGCCAGCAGCGGTACTAGCGGGTACGAGCAGTACTTC. V usage is TRBV5-4 and J usage is TRBJ2-7; 9 bases are shared with TRBD2. The germline V gene encodes CDR1 SGHNT and CDR2 YYREEE (reference sequence). The CDR3 is made up of 13 amino acids. The V and J ends lost 4 bases and 4 bases, in that order; junction bases with no gene match: 3.

CDR3 coding DNA: TGTGCCTGGTACACGTATGGCTACACCTTC. Protein product: CAWYTYGYTF. The chain combines TRBV30 with TRBJ1-2, with unresolved D. The CDR3 loop spans 10 amino acids. Germline CDR1 GTSNPN, CDR2 SVGIG (reference sequence). The V and J ends lost 5 bases and 5 bases respectively, with 6 bases between them.

The V and J genes are TRBV27 and TRBJ1-5; no clear D gene. Trimming pared 2 bases from V and 4 bases from J, leaving 9 bases between. Germline V gene data show CDR1 as MNHEY and CDR2 as SMNVEV (reference sequence). The CDR3 consists of 14 residues. In nucleotides, the CDR3 is TGTGCCAGCAGTTTAGGCCAGACAAATCAGCCCCAGCATTTT. It yields the protein CASSLGQTNQPQHF.

The V call is TRBV5-8, the J call TRBJ1-5; D gene ambiguous. V was clipped by 4 bases and J by 4 bases, with 9 bases between them. This CDR3 contains 13 residues. Germline loops: CDR1 SGHTS, CDR2 YDEGEE. CDR3 nucleotides: TGTGCCAGCAGCCGCCGGGAGAATCAGCCCCAGCATTTT. Its translation is CASSRRENQPQHF. The full variable domain, with the rest looked up from reference TRBV5-8 and TRBJ1-5, is EAGVTQSPTHLIKTRGQQATLRCSPISGHTSVYWYQQALGLGLQFLLWYDEGEERNRGNFPPRFSGRQFPNYSSELNVNALELEDSALYLCASSRRENQPQHFGDGTRLSIL.

The J gene is TRBJ2-7, the V gene TRBV5-1, with TRBD1 identical over 9 bases. Looked up from germline, CDR1 is SGHRS and CDR2 is YFSETQ. V lost 3 bases and J lost 3; bases outside the gene matches: 1. The CDR3 length is 13 residues. In DNA, the CDR3 is TGCGCCAGCAGCTGGGGACAGGGCTACGAGCAGTACTTC. It is translated as CASSWGQGYEQYF.

In this sample, this clone turned up a few times. The rearrangement uses TRBV6-5 and TRBJ2-7, with a possible D match to TRBD1 (6 bases). The V end was cut by 0 bases, the J end by 2 bases, with 11 bases between. CDR3 size: 15 residues. Germline assignment: CDR1 MNHEY and CDR2 SVGAGI. CDR3 DNA sequence: TGTGCCAGCAGTTACTCGGGTAGGGGGACCTACGAGCAGTACTTC. Its translation: CASSYSGRGTYEQYF.

This chain links TRBV20-1 with TRBJ2-2; D perhaps matches TRBD2 (5 bases). Germline V gene data show CDR1 as DFQATT and CDR2 as SNEGSKA (reference sequence). There are 14 residues in the CDR3. Between the trimmed V and J ends, which lost 3 bases and 7 bases, there was a span of 15 bases. The CDR3 loop reads CSASSSGYRGELFF. CDR3 nucleotide sequence: TGCAGTGCTAGTTCGTCGGGGTACCGCGGGGAGCTGTTTTTT.

This clone appeared a single time. The chain recombines TRBV5-1 with TRBJ1-1, with D perhaps TRBD1 (6 bases). Between the trimmed V and J ends, which lost 2 bases and 4 bases, there was a span of 12 bases. The V gene's germline CDR1 is SGHRS and CDR2 YFSETQ. This CDR3 has 14 residues. The CDR3 is CASSFSRGSTEAFF. The CDR3 DNA follows: TGCGCCAGCAGCTTCTCCAGGGGAAGCACTGAAGCTTTCTTT.

The chain carries TRBV3-1 (or the pseudogene TRBV3-2) and TRBJ2-1, with D possibly matching TRBD2 (5 bases). V dropped 0 bases and J dropped 15 bases, with 18 bases sitting between them. CDR1 and CDR2 (germline): LGHDT, YNNKEL (reference sequence). The CDR3 consists of 14 residues. The CDR3 DNA is TGTGCCAGCAGCCAAGATACGGGGATGCGTCGGCCGTTCTTC. It is translated as CASSQDTGMRRPFF.

This clone was detected once. Here the CDR3 DNA reads TGTGCCATCACAACAGGGGACACTGAAGCTTTCTTT. Protein: CAITTGDTEAFF. The chain carries TRBV10-3 and TRBJ1-1; 7 positions match TRBD1. Unmatched junction bases numbered 2, after V lost 7 bases and J lost 3 bases. Germline assignment: CDR1 ENHRY and CDR2 SYGVKD. This CDR3 is built from 12 residues.

This rearrangement joins TRBV6-6 to TRBJ2-3; 8 bases match TRBD2. CDR1 and CDR2 from the germline V gene are MNHNY and SVGAGI (reference sequence). Trimming at V came to 7 bases and at J to 2 bases, leaving 8 bases not matched to a gene. The length of the CDR3 is 15 residues. The CDR3 DNA sequence: TGTGCCAGCAACGGGGGGGGCAGACTCACAGATACGCAGTATTTT. Its translation is CASNGGGRLTDTQYF.

The chain combines TRBV11-3 with TRBJ2-2; 8 bases align to TRBD1. The junction had 7 bases not matched to a gene; V was cut back by 5 bases and J by 5 bases. The CDR3 covers 15 residues. Germline CDR1 reads SGHNT; CDR2 reads YENEEA. CDR3 residues: CASSLGQVGTGELFF. In DNA form, the CDR3 reads TGTGCCAGCAGCCTGGGACAGGTAGGAACCGGGGAGCTGTTTTTT.

DNA for the CDR3: TGCGCCAGCAGCCCCAGGGTCGACTATGGCTACACCTTC. Translated, it gives CASSPRVDYGYTF. The V gene is TRBV4-1, the J gene TRBJ1-2, with D tentatively TRBD1 (5 bases). CDR1 and CDR2 from the germline V gene are MGHRA and YSYEKL. The V gene lost 4 bases and the J gene lost 3 bases, with 9 bases spanning the gap. This CDR3 has 13 residues.

The chain is built from TRBV28 and TRBJ2-7; 9 positions agree with TRBD1. Germline V CDR1 and CDR2: MDHEN, SYDVKM. Unmatched junction bases numbered 6, after V lost 4 bases and J lost 5 bases. The CDR3 covers 14 residues. The CDR3 region is CASSSGTGINEQYF. The CDR3 nucleotides read TGTGCCAGCAGTTCCGGGACAGGGATAAACGAGCAGTACTTC.

The chain carries TRBV3-1 (or the pseudogene TRBV3-2) and TRBJ2-1; D is unclear. V lost 2 bases and J lost 0, with 5 bases in between. Germline V gives CDR1 LGHDT, CDR2 YNNKEL (reference sequence). This CDR3 has 14 residues. The CDR3 DNA sequence: TGTGCCAGCAGCCAACTCCGCTCCTACAATGAGCAGTTCTTC. It encodes CASSQLRSYNEQFF.

The genes are TRBV13 and TRBJ2-7; 8 nucleotides line up with TRBD1. The CDR3 length is 14 residues. CDR1 is PRHDT and CDR2 is FYEKMQ in the germline V gene (reference sequence). V was clipped by 5 bases and J by 6 bases; unmatched bases: 9. Here the CDR3 reads CASSPLDRVGEQYF. The CDR3 DNA reads as TGTGCCAGCAGCCCCCTGGACAGGGTCGGCGAGCAGTACTTC.